Below are 23 T cell receptor beta chains sequenced from a single sample in a study of T cell changes during pregnancy in multiple sclerosis. Repertoires were generated with immunoSEQ multiplex PCR, while TCRdb's copy carries only in-frame clones and drops some. The data show over 90,000 clones, roughly nine tenths seen once. Sequenced here: peripheral blood, sampled in the second trimester of pregnancy. Receptors originate from a female donor in good health, enrolled as a control in a pregnancy study.

The chain joins TRBV6-1 to TRBJ1-4, with 7 bases identical to TRBD1. CDR3 size: 16 residues. J was trimmed by 6 bases and V by 4 bases; bases with no gene match: 11. Germline loops: CDR1 MNHNS, CDR2 SASEGT. The CDR3, as DNA: TGTGCCAGCAGTGGACCCGGACAGGTTCGAGATGAAAAACTGTTTTTT. Residues: CASSGPGQVRDEKLFF.

This clone was counted once. The chain recombines TRBV23-1 with TRBJ2-7; 7 bases fit TRBD1. TRBV23-1 is reported as an ORF; its role is uncertain. This CDR3 is built from 11 residues. Trimming cost V 11 bases and J 6 bases; bases outside gene matches: 7. The CDR3 DNA reads TGCGCCCGTAAGGGGGCGTCCGAGCAGTACTTC. Translated: CARKGASEQYF.

The chain is built from TRBV10-2 and TRBJ1-5, with 10 nucleotides matching TRBD1. V was pared by 3 bases and J by 4 bases, with 3 bases of the junction left unmatched. This CDR3 has 15 amino acids. Germline CDR1 reads WSHSY; CDR2 reads SAAADI. The CDR3 protein is CASSERTGGNQPQHF. CDR3 DNA: TGCGCCAGCAGTGAAAGGACAGGGGGAAATCAGCCCCAGCATTTT.

The chain employs TRBV5-8 and TRBJ1-5; D call uncertain. V dropped 4 bases and J dropped 5 bases, with 4 bases sitting between them. From germline, CDR1 is SGHTS and CDR2 YDEGEE. The CDR3 is 11 residues long. The CDR3 sequence: CASSLYQPQHF. Written as DNA, the CDR3 is TGTGCCAGCAGCCTCTATCAGCCCCAGCATTTT.

The rearrangement links TRBV2 to TRBJ2-7; the match to TRBD1 covers 11 bases. The germline gives CDR1 SNHLY, CDR2 FYNNEI. The CDR3 spans 13 residues. Germline trimming cut 9 bases from V and 4 bases from J; bases unmatched to any gene: 5. CDR3 protein: CASEGQGVYEQYF. CDR3 coding DNA: TGTGCCAGTGAGGGACAGGGGGTTTACGAGCAGTACTTC.

The chain combines TRBV9 with TRBJ1-2, with 7 bases lining up with TRBD1. J was trimmed by 4 bases and V by 4 bases; bases with no gene match: 13. The CDR3 loop spans 16 amino acids. CDR1 and CDR2 (germline): SGDLS, YYNGEE. The CDR3 nucleotides are TGTGCCAGCAGCATGGGATCCAGGGGGACCTTCTATGGCTACACCTTC. Translated, it gives CASSMGSRGTFYGYTF.

The J gene is TRBJ1-6, the V gene TRBV30, with 10 bases aligning to TRBD1. This CDR3 spans 13 amino acids. Unmatched junction bases numbered 2, after V lost 3 bases and J lost 9 bases. CDR1 and CDR2 (germline): GTSNPN, SVGIG (reference sequence). The CDR3 coding sequence is TGTGCCTGGAGGGGGGACAGGGGTTCACCCCTCCACTTT. Residues: CAWRGDRGSPLHF.

The CDR3: CASSPRRRTEAFF. As DNA, the CDR3 is TGTGCCAGCAGCCCCAGGAGGCGCACTGAAGCTTTCTTT. The chain combines TRBV7-2 with TRBJ1-1; D is ambiguous. V was pared by 5 bases and J by 4 bases, with 11 bases between. Looked up from germline, CDR1 is SGHTA and CDR2 is FQGNSA. The CDR3 runs to 13 residues. The complete variable domain, with remaining parts taken from reference TRBV7-2 and TRBJ1-1, reads GAGVSQSPSNKVTEKGKDVELRCDPISGHTALYWYRQSLGQGLEFLIYFQGNSAPDKSGLPSDRFSAERTGGSVSTLTIQRTQQEDSAVYLCASSPRRRTEAFFGQGTRLTVV.

This sequence joins TRBV4-1 and TRBJ2-5; 11 nucleotides align to TRBD2. This CDR3 has 15 amino acids. Per the germline V gene, CDR1 is MGHRA and CDR2 is YSYEKL. The ends lost 6 bases at V and 1 base at J; junction bases unmatched: 4. The CDR3: CASRDSGRAQETQYF. CDR3 sequence (DNA): TGCGCCAGCAGGGATAGCGGGAGGGCCCAAGAGACCCAGTACTTC.

The J gene is TRBJ1-5, the V gene TRBV28; D remains unclear. V lost 6 bases, J lost 1 base, and 22 bases lay in between. The germline V gene encodes CDR1 MDHEN and CDR2 SYDVKM. This CDR3 region has 18 residues. In nucleotides, the CDR3 is TGTGCCAGCAGCTTGCTGCGGAATCAACCCCGGAGCAATCAGCCCCAGCATTTT. Protein: CASSLLRNQPRSNQPQHF.

The CDR3 loop reads CASSPPTGGIVKLFF. DNA of the CDR3: TGTGCCAGCAGTCCCCCGACAGGGGGCATAGTAAAACTGTTTTTT. The V call is TRBV28, the J call TRBJ1-4; TRBD1 matches at 10 bases. Unmatched junction bases numbered 10, after V lost 5 bases and J lost 10 bases. Germline V gene sequence: CDR1 MDHEN, CDR2 SYDVKM. This CDR3 region has 15 residues. Full variable domain (remainder filled in from reference TRBV28 and TRBJ1-4): DVKVTQSSRYLVKRTGEKVFLECVQDMDHENMFWYRQDPGLGLRLIYFSYDVKMKEKGDIPEGYSVSREKKERFSLILESASTNQTSMYLCASSPPTGGIVKLFFGSGTQLSVL.

This clone has only a few counts. The chain couples TRBV28 to TRBJ1-2; the match to TRBD1 covers 7 bases. V shed 5 bases, J shed 8 bases, and the junction held 5 bases outside the gene matches. Germline V CDR1 and CDR2: MDHEN, SYDVKM. The CDR3 is 12 amino acids. The CDR3 is CASSDRVLGYTF. The CDR3 DNA reads as TGTGCCAGCAGTGACAGGGTGTTGGGCTACACCTTC.

The chain employs TRBV5-1 and TRBJ2-1; D might be TRBD2 (5 bases). CDR3 length: 14 residues. V was trimmed by 4 bases and J by 3 bases, leaving 11 bases between them. Germline CDR1 SGHRS, CDR2 YFSETQ. CDR3 nucleotide sequence: TGCGCCAGCAGCCCCCGGGAACTCTACAATGAGCAGTTCTTC. Its protein is CASSPRELYNEQFF.

This clone was seen just once. The CDR3 nucleotides read TGCGCCAGCAGCTTGGGAGTTGGGACAGGGGGGCACCACGAGCAGTACTTC. Amino acids: CASSLGVGTGGHHEQYF. The gene calls are TRBV5-1 and TRBJ2-7, with 11 bases that match TRBD1. The CDR3 is made up of 17 amino acids. J gave up 5 bases and V 0 bases, and 10 bases lay outside the gene matches. Germline CDR1 SGHRS, CDR2 YFSETQ.

The chain links TRBV18 to TRBJ1-1, with D possibly being TRBD1 (5 bases). V lost 1 base and J 3 bases, leaving 15 bases between the germline ends. CDR3 length equals 16 residues. Germline V gene lookup returns CDR1 KGHSH and CDR2 LQKENI. The chain's CDR3 is CASSPLRGAGHTEAFF. For the CDR3, the DNA is TGTGCCAGCTCACCACTAAGGGGAGCGGGGCACACTGAAGCTTTCTTT.

A single count supports this clone. The chain recombines TRBV13 with TRBJ2-6; no definite D call. Trimming removed 6 bases from V and 0 bases from J, with 9 bases in between. The germline CDR1 and CDR2 sequences are PRHDT and FYEKMQ (reference sequence). The length of the CDR3 is 15 residues. This CDR3 reads CASRKLSSGANVLTF. The CDR3 DNA reads as TGTGCCAGCAGGAAACTAAGCTCTGGGGCCAACGTCCTGACTTTC.

This sequence joins TRBV5-8 and TRBJ1-6; TRBD1 agrees at 9 bases. Trimming at V came to 4 bases and at J to 9 bases, leaving 5 bases not matched to a gene. The CDR3 spans 14 residues. In germline, CDR1 is SGHTS, CDR2 YDEGEE. CDR3 sequence (DNA): TGTGCCAGCAGCGGGGGACAGGGCGGTTCACCCCTCCACTTT. It codes for CASSGGQGGSPLHF.

The chain combines TRBV5-1 with TRBJ1-2; D is ambiguous. With 4 bases removed from V and 6 bases from J, the gap between germline ends came to 22 bases. Germline CDR1 SGHRS, CDR2 YFSETQ. The CDR3 consists of 16 residues. The chain's CDR3 is CASSAAGPTKQNGYTF. In DNA, the CDR3 is TGCGCCAGCAGCGCGGCCGGCCCTACGAAGCAAAATGGCTACACCTTC.

J is TRBJ1-2 and V is TRBV19, with D unresolved. Germline CDR1 reads LNHDA; CDR2 reads SQIVND (reference sequence). The length of the CDR3 is 18 residues. Trimming stripped 3 bases from V and 0 bases from J, with 20 bases between. CDR3 protein: CASSINFGGGISNYGYTF. In nucleotides, the CDR3 is TGTGCCAGTAGTATCAATTTTGGAGGCGGAATCTCTAACTATGGCTACACCTTC.

The chain carries TRBV6-5 and TRBJ1-2, with a possible D match to TRBD1 (6 bases). CDR3 size: 13 residues. Germline V CDR1 and CDR2: MNHEY, SVGAGI. Trimming took 6 bases from V and 3 from J, leaving 11 bases between them. The CDR3 DNA is TGTGCCAGCAGCTTACAGGGACACTATGGCTACACCTTC. This encodes CASSLQGHYGYTF.

The chain carries TRBV29-1 and TRBJ2-7, with a possible D match to TRBD2 (6 bases). Trimming cost V 6 bases and J 7 bases, with 13 bases left between them. The CDR3 is 11 residues long. Germline V gene lookup returns CDR1 SQVTM and CDR2 ANQGSEA. DNA for the CDR3: TGCAGCGTCGAACGAGGAGGGGAGCAGTACTTC. Translated: CSVERGGEQYF.

The rearrangement uses TRBV15 and TRBJ2-3; a possible D gene is TRBD2 (5 bases). The CDR3 is made up of 15 amino acids. Germline-derived CDR1 and CDR2 are LNHNV and YYDKDF (reference sequence). V lost 1 base to trimming and J lost 3 bases, with 11 bases between them. Written as DNA, the CDR3 is TGTGCCACCAGCAGAGTCAAAGAGCGGACAGATACGCAGTATTTT. Residues: CATSRVKERTDTQYF.

J is TRBJ2-7 and V is TRBV29-1; D uncertain. Germline assignment: CDR1 SQVTM and CDR2 ANQGSEA. The V end lost 0 bases, the J end lost 0 bases, and 12 bases lay between the germline ends. The CDR3 sequence is 15 residues long. The CDR3 sequence is CSVEDGGSYSYEQYF. The CDR3 region has the DNA TGCAGCGTTGAAGACGGCGGCTCCTACTCCTACGAGCAGTACTTC.